A selection of T cell receptor beta chains follows, all from one sample in a study of T cells in Graves' hyperthyroidism and ophthalmopathy. TCRdb processed the multiplex PCR reads anew with MiXCR; each CDR3 protein has one entry. The sample has about 590,000 distinct CDR3 sequences, around 14% seen once. Sequencing was carried out using blood. The receptors originated from a woman in her 30s with Graves' hyperthyroidism. The CDR3 runs from the conserved cysteine through the conserved F or W. A D gene is named only where the DNA matches it firmly. Size is omitted from some rows. Given values are once, few, many or a class for expanded clones.

abundance: -
d_gene: -
v_gene: TRBV9
j_gene: TRBJ1-6
CDR3aa: CASSVGPYNSPLHF
CDR3nt: TGTGCCAGCAGCGTCGGACCTTATAATTCACCCCTCCACTTT

abundance: -
d_gene: -
v_gene: TRBV11-2
j_gene: TRBJ1-4
CDR3aa: CASSPGVQNEKLFF
CDR3nt: TGTGCCAGCAGCCCCGGGGTCCAGAATGAAAAACTGTTTTTT

abundance: -
d_gene: -
v_gene: TRBV12-3/TRBV12-4
j_gene: TRBJ2-2
CDR3aa: CASSTGTPNTGELFF
CDR3nt: TGTGCCAGCAGTACCGGGACTCCCAACACCGGGGAGCTGTTTTTT

abundance: many
d_gene: TRBD1
v_gene: TRBV7-8
j_gene: TRBJ1-4
CDR3aa: CASSPYRGSNEKLFF
CDR3nt: TGTGCCAGCAGCCCATACAGGGGATCTAATGAAAAACTGTTTTTT

abundance: many
d_gene: TRBD2
v_gene: TRBV6-2/TRBV6-3
j_gene: TRBJ2-1
CDR3aa: CASSRERDYYNEQFF
CDR3nt: TGTGCCAGCAGTCGGGAGCGGGATTACTACAATGAGCAGTTCTTC

abundance: many
d_gene: TRBD2
v_gene: TRBV11-2
j_gene: TRBJ2-1
CDR3aa: CASSLSLSGSKYNEQFF
CDR3nt: TGTGCCAGCAGCTTATCCCTTAGCGGGAGTAAGTACAATGAGCAGTTCTTC

abundance: -
d_gene: TRBD2
v_gene: TRBV29-1
j_gene: TRBJ2-1
CDR3aa: CSAFPGLARNEQFF
CDR3nt: TGCAGCGCGTTCCCGGGACTAGCGAGGAATGAGCAGTTCTTC

abundance: many
d_gene: -
v_gene: TRBV9
j_gene: TRBJ1-2
CDR3aa: CASSVGGASSYGYTF
CDR3nt: TGTGCCAGCAGCGTAGGTGGGGCCTCATCCTATGGCTACACCTTC

abundance: few
d_gene: TRBD2
v_gene: TRBV3-1
j_gene: TRBJ2-3
CDR3aa: CASSHLAGGADTQYF
CDR3nt: TGTGCCAGCAGCCACCTAGCGGGAGGTGCGGATACGCAGTATTTT

abundance: many
d_gene: -
v_gene: TRBV2
j_gene: TRBJ1-1
CDR3aa: CASRRDRNTEAFF
CDR3nt: TGTGCCAGCCGCCGAGACAGGAACACTGAAGCTTTCTTT

abundance: many
d_gene: -
v_gene: TRBV13
j_gene: TRBJ2-7
CDR3aa: CASSLSGGDYEQYF
CDR3nt: TGTGCCAGCAGCTTATCGGGTGGAGACTACGAGCAGTACTTC

abundance: many
d_gene: TRBD2
v_gene: TRBV6-5
j_gene: TRBJ2-1
CDR3aa: CASSYRASGWEWVNEQFF
CDR3nt: TGTGCCAGCAGTTACCGGGCTAGCGGGTGGGAATGGGTGAATGAGCAGTTCTTC

abundance: -
d_gene: -
v_gene: TRBV13
j_gene: TRBJ2-1
CDR3aa: CASSQGRGTYNEQFF
CDR3nt: TGTGCCAGCAGCCAGGGGAGAGGGACCTACAATGAGCAGTTCTTC

abundance: many
d_gene: TRBD2
v_gene: TRBV7-2
j_gene: TRBJ2-2
CDR3aa: CASSFPTSGVNTGELFF
CDR3nt: TGTGCCAGCAGCTTTCCGACTAGCGGGGTGAACACCGGGGAGCTGTTTTTT

abundance: many
d_gene: -
v_gene: TRBV27
j_gene: TRBJ1-1
CDR3aa: CASSGSNTEAFF
CDR3nt: TGTGCCAGCAGCGGCAGCAACACTGAAGCTTTCTTT

abundance: many
d_gene: -
v_gene: TRBV7-2
j_gene: TRBJ2-3
CDR3aa: CASSLDPGPDTQYF
CDR3nt: TGTGCCAGCAGCTTAGATCCGGGCCCCGATACGCAGTATTTT

abundance: few
d_gene: -
v_gene: TRBV20-1
j_gene: TRBJ2-2
CDR3aa: CSARVSGRGTGELFF
CDR3nt: TGCAGTGCTAGAGTGAGCGGACGAGGGACCGGGGAGCTGTTTTTT

abundance: few
d_gene: -
v_gene: TRBV10-1
j_gene: TRBJ1-4
CDR3aa: CASSARDRWSEKLFF
CDR3nt: TGCGCCAGCAGTGCACGGGATCGTTGGAGTGAAAAACTGTTTTTT

abundance: many
d_gene: -
v_gene: TRBV2
j_gene: TRBJ2-7
CDR3aa: CASSEAGAAEQYF
CDR3nt: TGTGCCAGCAGTGAAGCGGGAGCGGCCGAGCAGTACTTC

abundance: -
d_gene: -
v_gene: TRBV16
j_gene: TRBJ1-2
CDR3aa: CASSPGPIDSRRYGYTF
CDR3nt: TGTGCCAGCAGCCCCGGGCCGATTGATTCACGGAGGTATGGCTACACCTTC

abundance: few
d_gene: TRBD1
v_gene: TRBV6-5
j_gene: TRBJ2-7
CDR3aa: CASSYTRDRGTYEQYF
CDR3nt: TGTGCCAGCAGTTACACTCGGGACAGGGGAACCTACGAGCAGTACTTC

abundance: -
d_gene: TRBD2
v_gene: TRBV7-8
j_gene: TRBJ2-4
CDR3aa: CASSLAGGPSPDTKNIQYF
CDR3nt: TGTGCCAGCAGCTTAGCGGGAGGGCCATCTCCAGATACCAAAAACATTCAGTACTTC

abundance: many
d_gene: -
v_gene: TRBV28
j_gene: TRBJ2-5
CDR3aa: CASSSAASSRETQYF
CDR3nt: TGTGCCAGCAGTTCAGCAGCATCGAGCCGGGAGACCCAGTACTTC

abundance: -
d_gene: TRBD2
v_gene: TRBV20-1
j_gene: TRBJ2-3
CDR3aa: CSAPPSGGTQYF
CDR3nt: TGCAGTGCTCCGCCTAGCGGGGGTACGCAGTATTTT